One TCR beta chain is described in this entry. MiXCR, applied by TCRdb to the 5' RACE reads, yields one record per CDR3 protein. Here the sample spans roughly 380,000 distinct CDR3 sequences, 28% being singletons. This sample is part of a study of T-cell memory formation after mild COVID-19. Germline-derived CDR1 and CDR2 are SQVTM and ANQGSEA. The CDR3 is 16 amino acids. With V trimmed by 3 bases and J by 2 bases, 5 bases remained unmatched. The origin of this receptor is an adult woman who had mild COVID-19 (a few samples of this study predate the infection). Cell type and time point are not known. Material: PBMCs or a T cell subset sorted from them (not recorded which). The chain is built from TRBV29-1 and TRBJ2-1; 12 positions agree with TRBD2. CDR3 coding DNA: TGCAGCGTTGAGACTAGCGGGGGTCCTACCTACAATGAGCAGTTCTTC. This codes for CSVETSGGPTYNEQFF.